A selection of T cell receptor beta chains follows, all from one sample in a study of sequential checkpoint blockade in melanoma. Clones were read by immunoSEQ multiplex PCR, and TCRdb kept only the in-frame ones, dropping some. This table has about 13,000 clones, 27% appearing once. The specimen was tumor tissue (inferred from file names), collected from a patient given nivolumab and ipilimumab in sequence. The receptors here all came from a human donor with melanoma. The CDR3 runs from the conserved cysteine through the conserved F or W. D genes are given only for firm matches. Some rows have no size entry. The others give once, few or many, or a class for an expanded clone.

J gene: TRBJ2-1
D gene: TRBD2
clone size: NA
V gene: TRBV9
CDR3 protein: CASSVGGLAGVVYNEQFF
CDR3 DNA: TGTGCCAGCAGCGTAGGGGGACTAGCGGGAGTTGTCTACAATGAGCAGTTCTTC

J gene: TRBJ2-7
D gene: NA
clone size: NA
V gene: TRBV14
CDR3 protein: CASSQDEGRAGEQYF
CDR3 DNA: TGTGCCAGCAGCCAAGATGAGGGCAGGGCCGGCGAGCAGTACTTC

J gene: TRBJ2-1
D gene: TRBD2
clone size: medium-sized
V gene: TRBV28
CDR3 protein: CASSFPPGTSGSYDEQFF
CDR3 DNA: TGTGCCAGCAGTTTCCCCCCCGGGACTAGCGGGAGTTACGATGAGCAGTTCTTC

J gene: TRBJ1-1
D gene: TRBD1
clone size: few
V gene: TRBV7-1
CDR3 protein: CASSGQGNTEAFF
CDR3 DNA: TGTGCCAGCAGCGGACAGGGGAACACTGAAGCTTTCTTT

J gene: TRBJ2-2
D gene: NA
clone size: few
V gene: TRBV11-3
CDR3 protein: CASSFFYISNTGELFF
CDR3 DNA: TGTGCCAGCAGCTTTTTTTATATTTCGAACACCGGGGAGCTGTTTTTT

J gene: TRBJ2-1
D gene: NA
clone size: NA
V gene: TRBV12-5
CDR3 protein: CASGLVGSINEFF
CDR3 DNA: TGTGCTAGTGGTTTGGTTGGTAGTATAAATGAGTTCTTC

J gene: TRBJ2-4
D gene: NA
clone size: NA
V gene: TRBV6-8
CDR3 protein: CASSYSGRLAKNIQYF
CDR3 DNA: TGTGCCAGCAGTTACTCTGGACGGCTAGCCAAAAACATTCAGTACTTC

J gene: TRBJ2-7
D gene: TRBD2
clone size: NA
V gene: TRBV28
CDR3 protein: CASRLPGLAGGSSYEQYF
CDR3 DNA: TGTGCCAGCAGATTACCGGGACTAGCGGGAGGGAGCTCCTACGAGCAGTACTTC

J gene: TRBJ2-3
D gene: TRBD2
clone size: few
V gene: TRBV9
CDR3 protein: CASSAREGSTDTQYF
CDR3 DNA: TGTGCCAGCAGCGCTCGGGAGGGGTCCACAGATACGCAGTATTTT

J gene: TRBJ1-4
D gene: TRBD1
clone size: NA
V gene: TRBV28
CDR3 protein: CASSKGLQGATNEKLFF
CDR3 DNA: TGTGCCAGCAGTAAGGGGCTACAGGGGGCAACTAATGAAAAACTGTTTTTT

J gene: TRBJ2-4
D gene: TRBD2
clone size: NA
V gene: TRBV7-1
CDR3 protein: CASSTWTSGLAKNIQYF
CDR3 DNA: TGTGCCAGCAGCACATGGACTAGCGGACTAGCCAAAAACATTCAGTACTTC

J gene: TRBJ1-5
D gene: NA
clone size: NA
V gene: TRBV19
CDR3 protein: CASSISVSQPQHF
CDR3 DNA: TGTGCCAGTAGTATCTCGGTGAGTCAGCCCCAGCATTTT

J gene: TRBJ2-3
D gene: NA
clone size: few
V gene: TRBV29-1
CDR3 protein: CSVEARSSTDTQYF
CDR3 DNA: TGCAGCGTTGAAGCTAGGTCTAGCACAGATACGCAGTATTTT